Here is one T cell receptor beta chain with its context. Its antigen has not been determined. One base away there is no much larger clone; base qualities are not given. The data originate from a study of T cell repertoires in urothelial bladder cancer (dated by TCRdb to the late 2010s). Looking at the study overall: Of the roughly twelve resected lesions, three were clinically staged as cT0, three as cTa, three as cT1 and three as cT2 or greater. The study compared TCR repertoire clonality in bladder tumors with that in benign bladder inflammation. A total of approximately 13 patients who had bladder lesions and were undergoing transurethral resection were prospectively identified. About 12 resected bladder lesions were studied, comprising urothelial carcinoma (UC+) and benign (UC-) specimens. Overall results and qualifications from the work: Fewer T cells were found in urothelial carcinoma specimens than in benign specimens, with medians of roughly 5,600 and 26,000, respectively. Median tumor infiltrating lymphocyte percentage was 2% in carcinoma specimens and 12% in benign specimens. A single T-cell clone reached up to roughly 15% of infiltrating lymphocytes in carcinoma specimens, compared with 1.5% to 2% in benign specimens.

Specimens classed as benign (UC-) were resected bladder lesions that contained no urothelial carcinoma. Bladder lesion specimens were collected at transurethral resection and stored at -80C. DNA was isolated from the bladder specimens obtained at transurethral resection. The immunoSEQ assay was used to sequence the CDR3 region of the TCR beta chain. As for the authors' bioinformatics: For every specimen, the T-cell fraction, clonal dominance and maximum TCR clone frequency were calculated. Entries here come from immuneACCESS through TCRdb and include only in-frame sequences with V and J called. Some clones fail to appear in such tables; in the studies checked, an unresolved V gene covers under half of the shortfall, and the cause of the remainder is unknown. That table is the source of V, J and clone size, and D and trimming were worked out from the DNA. Present in this sample are roughly 11,000 clones, 68% of which were seen just once. Around 7% of the sample is held by the ten biggest clonotypes.

V has 5 bases trimmed and J has 3 bases trimmed; junction bases matching no gene number 5. CDR1 and CDR2, looked up from the germline V gene, are SGHAT and FQNNGV. Counted from cysteine to phenylalanine, this CDR3 has 15 amino acids. Kept here is only the CDR3 DNA, which spans 45 bases and is read in frame from base 1. The receptor's source is a human donor with a benign inflammatory bladder lesion. The source material was tumor-infiltrating cells from bladder cancer. The chain was built from TRBV11-2 and TRBJ2-5, and TRBD2 aligns with 11 junction nucleotides. In nucleotides, the sequence is TGTGCCAGCAGCGCCCATAGCGGGGGGGAAGAGACCCAGTACTTC. Its amino acids are CASSAHSGGEETQYF.